This is a list of T cell receptor beta chains from one sample in a study of blood T cell repertoires in COVID-19. The repertoire was sequenced with immunoSEQ multiplex PCR; TCRdb's copy has only in-frame clones and lacks some. The sample shows about 100,000 clones, about 85% of them seen only once. Material for sequencing was peripheral blood. The receptor set was obtained from a human donor in a cohort sampled during active COVID-19. Both conserved end residues are part of each CDR3. D genes are given only for firm matches. Rows may omit the clone size; those that give it use once, few, many or a size class.

len,v_gene,abundance,j_gene,d_gene,CDR3nt,CDR3aa
17,TRBV7-9,many,TRBJ2-6,.,TGTGCCAGCAGCTTAGCGCTCACAGACTCTGGGGCCAACGTCCTGACTTTC,CASSLALTDSGANVLTF
14,TRBV29-1,.,TRBJ1-5,.,TGCAGCGCCCACATGGACTTTAGCAATCAGCCCCAGCATTTT,CSAHMDFSNQPQHF
14,TRBV21-1,.,TRBJ1-4,.,TGTGCCAGCAGCCGGGAGCCAGCGGGGGAAAAACTGTTTTTT,CASSREPAGEKLFF
15,TRBV27,.,TRBJ2-7,TRBD2,TGTGCCAGCAGTTTAAGACTAGCGGGAAGTTACGAGCAGTACTTC,CASSLRLAGSYEQYF
17,TRBV5-8,few,TRBJ2-7,TRBD2,TGTGCCAGCAGCGTGACCGGACTAGCGCAGAAATCCTACGAGCAGTACTTC,CASSVTGLAQKSYEQYF
17,TRBV27,.,TRBJ1-5,.,TGTGCCAGCAGTCCCTACACAGGGAGTTATAGCAATCAGCCCCAGCATTTT,CASSPYTGSYSNQPQHF
14,TRBV19,.,TRBJ1-2,.,TGTGCCAGTAGTCCCCCTTCCGGTAACTATGGCTACACCTTC,CASSPPSGNYGYTF
13,TRBV18,.,TRBJ1-1,.,TGTGCCAGCTCACCCCGGGAGAGAGCTGAAGCTTTCTTT,CASSPRERAEAFF
14,TRBV20-1,.,TRBJ1-2,.,TGCAGTGCTAGTAAGAACAGGATCAACTATGGCTACACCTTC,CSASKNRINYGYTF
15,TRBV11-2,.,TRBJ2-2,TRBD1,TGTGCCAGCAGCTCTGGACAGGGCAACACCGGGGAGCTGTTTTTT,CASSSGQGNTGELFF
14,TRBV5-6,.,TRBJ1-2,.,TGTGCCAGCAGCCGCACGACTTATAACTATGGCTACACCTTC,CASSRTTYNYGYTF
13,TRBV19,few,TRBJ1-2,.,TGTGCCAGTAGTGAGGATACTTTCTATGGCTACACCTTC,CASSEDTFYGYTF
13,TRBV27,once,TRBJ1-6,.,TGTGCCAGCAGTTTGGGGCAGACATCACCCCTCCACTTT,CASSLGQTSPLHF
14,TRBV19,.,TRBJ1-1,.,TGTGCCAGTAGTGCAGCAGTCGGGGTCACTGAAGCTTTCTTT,CASSAAVGVTEAFF
12,TRBV28,.,TRBJ1-5,.,TGTGCCAGCAGTTTCCTCGGGCAGCCCCAGCATTTT,CASSFLGQPQHF
15,TRBV10-3,.,TRBJ2-5,TRBD2,TGTGCCATCAGGCCGGGACTAGCGGGACAAGAGACCCAGTACTTC,CAIRPGLAGQETQYF
15,TRBV7-9,.,TRBJ1-1,TRBD1,TGTGCCAGCAGCTTAGTGGGACAGGGGGGCACTGAAGCTTTCTTT,CASSLVGQGGTEAFF